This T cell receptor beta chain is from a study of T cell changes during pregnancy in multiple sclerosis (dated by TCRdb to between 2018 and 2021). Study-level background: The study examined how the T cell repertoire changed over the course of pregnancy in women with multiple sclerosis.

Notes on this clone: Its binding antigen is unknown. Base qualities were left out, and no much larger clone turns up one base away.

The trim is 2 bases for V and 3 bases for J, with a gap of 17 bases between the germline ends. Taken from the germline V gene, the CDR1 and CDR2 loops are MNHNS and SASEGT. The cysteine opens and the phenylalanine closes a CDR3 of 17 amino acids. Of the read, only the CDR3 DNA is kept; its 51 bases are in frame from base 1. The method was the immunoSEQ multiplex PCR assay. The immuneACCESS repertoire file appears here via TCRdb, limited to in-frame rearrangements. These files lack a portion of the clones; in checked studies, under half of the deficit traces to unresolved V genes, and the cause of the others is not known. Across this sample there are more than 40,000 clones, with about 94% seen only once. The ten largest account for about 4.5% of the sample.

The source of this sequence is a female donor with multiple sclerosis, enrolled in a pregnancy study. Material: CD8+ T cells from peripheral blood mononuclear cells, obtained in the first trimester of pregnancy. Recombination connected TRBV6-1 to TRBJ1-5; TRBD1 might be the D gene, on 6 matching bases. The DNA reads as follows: TGTGCCAGCAGTGAATCGATCGGGCCAGGGGCCAATCAGCCCCAGCATTTT. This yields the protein CASSESIGPGANQPQHF.